Presented here are 20 T cell receptor beta chains from one specimen sequenced in a study of vaccination and CD4 T cells after COVID-19. These receptors' targets are unknown. The treatment here: approximately 9-day PBMC culture with coronavirus spike peptide pools or control peptides (ViraFEST assay). Researchers used the Oncomine TCR Beta short-read assay to sequence DNA from cultured CD4+ T cells. TCRdb analysed the PCR reads with MiXCR anew, one entry per CDR3 protein. The sample includes some 14,000 distinct CDR3 sequences, around 50% of them seen just once. This specimen was CD4+ T cells from blood, cultured in vitro, taken before SARS-CoV-2 vaccination. All receptors derive from a human donor who had recovered from COVID-19.

This clonotype was counted between two and nine times. The V and J genes are TRBV2 and TRBJ1-5, with D hard to call. Looked up from germline, CDR1 is SNHLY and CDR2 is FYNNEI. Trimming removed 3 bases from V and 7 bases from J, with 7 bases in between. This CDR3 contains 12 residues. In DNA, the CDR3 is TGTGCCAGCAGTGACCCCGGACAGCCCCAGCATTTT. Translation gives CASSDPGQPQHF.

The chain combines TRBV7-3 with TRBJ1-1; D is undetermined. The CDR3 length is 14 residues. Between the trimmed V and J ends, which lost 5 bases and 0 bases, there was a span of 10 bases. Germline CDR1 and CDR2: SGHTA and FQGTGA. The CDR3 here is CASSPLAVNTEAFF. The DNA for the CDR3 is TGTGCCAGCAGCCCCCTAGCGGTGAACACTGAAGCTTTCTTT.

This clonotype was detected only once. The rearrangement links TRBV4-3 to TRBJ1-2, with D hard to call. The CDR3 sequence is 15 residues long. V lost 1 base, J lost 4 bases, and 13 bases lay in between. Germline lookup yields CDR1 LGHNA and CDR2 YSLEER. CDR3 residues: CASSQGRGAAYGYTF. The CDR3 DNA reads as TGCGCCAGCAGCCAAGGACGGGGAGCGGCCTATGGCTACACCTTC.

This clonotype appeared a few times. V gene TRBV6-2 or TRBV6-3 combines with J gene TRBJ1-2; 8 bases align to TRBD1. The CDR3 totals 14 residues. The V gene's germline CDR1 is MNHEY and CDR2 SVGEGT. The junction had 7 bases not matched to a gene; V was cut back by 6 bases and J by 4 bases. In nucleotides, the CDR3 is TGTGCCAGCAGCCCACAGGGGGAAATCTATGGCTACACCTTC. Protein product: CASSPQGEIYGYTF.

A word on this clonotype: An end of the junction differs from the germline gene, which may be a read error. The chain recombines TRBV6-2 or TRBV6-3 with TRBJ2-7; D is tentatively TRBD1 or TRBD2 (5 bases each). From germline, CDR1 is MNHEY and CDR2 SVGEGT. The CDR3 length is 11 residues. The CDR3 sequence is CASSERGETIF. CDR3 DNA: TGTGCCAGCAGTGAACGAGGGGAAACCATCTTC.

This chain links TRBV20-1 with TRBJ1-1; the D is unclear. The CDR3 has 14 residues. V gave up 6 bases and J gave up 1 base, with 15 bases separating them. Germline assignment: CDR1 DFQATT and CDR2 SNEGSKA (reference sequence). The CDR3 loop reads CSALEGHKNTEAFF. The CDR3 DNA is TGCAGTGCATTAGAAGGGCATAAGAACACTGAAGCTTTCTTT.

The gene calls are TRBV7-3 and TRBJ2-6, with a weak D call TRBD2 (5 bases). The CDR3 loop spans 13 amino acids. Trimming took 8 bases from V and 2 from J, leaving 7 bases between them. Germline lookup yields CDR1 SGHTA and CDR2 FQGTGA. Written as DNA, the CDR3 is TGTGCCAGCTCGGAGGCTGGGGCCAACGTCCTGACTTTC. Translating it yields CASSEAGANVLTF.

This sequence joins TRBV15 and TRBJ1-5; TRBD1 is a possible D gene (5 bases). Germline V lookup: CDR1 LNHNV, CDR2 YYDKDF (reference sequence). Trimming took 3 bases from V and 4 from J, leaving 16 bases between them. This CDR3 has 16 amino acids. The DNA of the CDR3 is TGTGCCACCAGCAGGGGGGAGGGCAGGAGAAATCAGCCCCAGCATTTT. Translation gives CATSRGEGRRNQPQHF.

V usage is TRBV28 and J usage is TRBJ2-7; 15 positions agree with TRBD2. V shed 6 bases and J 2 bases; nucleotides not matched to a gene: 14. The germline V gene has CDR1 MDHEN and CDR2 SYDVKM. The length of the CDR3 is 19 residues. CDR3 amino acids: CASSLPGLAGGRKAYEQYF. CDR3 DNA: TGTGCCAGCAGCCTACCGGGACTAGCGGGAGGACGAAAAGCCTACGAGCAGTACTTC.

J is TRBJ2-7 and V is TRBV7-8; D perhaps matches TRBD2 (5 bases). Trimming took 3 bases from V and 0 from J, leaving 9 bases between them. The germline CDR1 and CDR2 sequences are SGHVS and FQNEAQ. The CDR3 runs 14 residues. CDR3 sequence reads: CASSLAGSSYEQYF. For the CDR3, the DNA is TGTGCCAGCAGCTTGGCGGGTTCCTCCTACGAGCAGTACTTC.

The chain has TRBV18 and TRBJ1-1; D possibly corresponds to TRBD1 (5 bases). The CDR3 is 16 amino acids. Germline V lookup: CDR1 KGHSH, CDR2 LQKENI. Trimming removed 2 bases at V and 1 base at J, with 14 bases between. Written as DNA, the CDR3 is TGTGCCAGCTCACCAATGCTGGCCGGGGGGAACACTGAAGCTTTCTTT. This gives the protein CASSPMLAGGNTEAFF.

This rearrangement joins TRBV20-1 to TRBJ2-2; TRBD1 agrees at 9 bases. This CDR3 is built from 16 residues. The junction had 7 bases not matched to a gene; V was cut back by 0 bases and J by 5 bases. The germline V gene encodes CDR1 DFQATT and CDR2 SNEGSKA (reference sequence). CDR3 protein: CSARDSATGGTGELFF. CDR3 bases: TGCAGTGCTAGAGATTCGGCGACAGGGGGTACCGGGGAGCTGTTTTTT.

This clonotype has a handful of counts. The chain links TRBV27 to TRBJ1-3; D ambiguous. Germline lookup yields CDR1 MNHEY and CDR2 SMNVEV (reference sequence). The CDR3 is 14 residues long. With 6 bases removed from V and 0 bases from J, the gap between germline ends came to 9 bases. The CDR3 reads CASRLRSSGNTIYF. CDR3 sequence (DNA): TGTGCCAGCAGGCTCCGGAGCTCTGGAAACACCATATATTTT.

This chain connects TRBV28 to TRBJ1-2; tentatively, D is TRBD1 (5 bases). Trimming shortened V by 8 bases and J by 8 bases, and 18 bases separated the two germline ends. The CDR3 covers 13 residues. In germline, CDR1 is MDHEN, CDR2 SYDVKM. CDR3 protein: CASSSGGARGYTF. For the CDR3, the DNA is TGTGCCAGCTCGAGTGGAGGGGCGCGAGGCTACACCTTC.

This chain uses TRBV19 with TRBJ1-5; TRBD1 might be the D (5 bases). The CDR3 sequence is 13 residues long. CDR1 is LNHDA, CDR2 SQIVND, per germline (reference sequence). V lost 8 bases, J lost 6 bases, and 14 bases lay in between. CDR3 residues: CASDGAGGQPQHF. DNA for the CDR3: TGTGCCAGTGATGGCGCTGGGGGTCAGCCCCAGCATTTT.

This clonotype was seen only a few times. The V gene is TRBV19, the J gene TRBJ1-5, with TRBD1 matching 7 bases. The germline V gene encodes CDR1 LNHDA and CDR2 SQIVND (reference sequence). This CDR3 comprises 16 residues. Trimming removed 3 bases from V and 3 bases from J; junction bases left unmatched: 8. The CDR3 is CASSISGQTPNQPQHF. The CDR3 coding sequence is TGTGCCAGTAGTATCTCGGGACAGACCCCCAATCAGCCCCAGCATTTT.

This clonotype has a single count. In this CDR3 the conserved last residue, phenylalanine or tryptophan, is missing, so a read error is likely. Because the CDR3's place on the DNA is in doubt, the DNA is left out and the CDR3 is given as listed by TCRdb. The V gene is TRBV7-2, the J gene TRBJ2-3; the table's TRBD2 call for D was not verified on the DNA. The germline V gene has CDR1 SGHTA and CDR2 FQGNSA. The CDR3 numbers 13 amino acids, ends counted. CDR3 sequence reads: CASSLVAGGPSSN.

The chain uses TRBV10-1 and TRBJ2-7; 7 nucleotides align to TRBD2. This CDR3 has 15 residues. Trimming removed 8 bases from V and 2 bases from J; junction bases left unmatched: 12. CDR1 and CDR2 from the germline V gene are WNHNN and SYGVQD (reference sequence). The CDR3 loop reads CASSGSEAGPYEQYF. In nucleotides, the CDR3 is TGCGCCAGCTCCGGAAGTGAAGCGGGACCCTACGAGCAGTACTTC.

The rearrangement uses TRBV2 and TRBJ2-2; TRBD2 matches 12 bases. V was clipped by 2 bases and J by 2 bases; unmatched bases: 3. The CDR3 runs 17 residues. Germline assignment: CDR1 SNHLY and CDR2 FYNNEI. The chain's CDR3 is CASSERTSGTNTGELFF. In DNA form, the CDR3 reads TGTGCCAGCAGTGAAAGGACTAGCGGGACCAACACCGGGGAGCTGTTTTTT.

The J gene is TRBJ2-7, the V gene TRBV7-9; 11 bases are a match to TRBD2. CDR1 SEHNR and CDR2 FQNEAQ come from the germline V gene (reference sequence). The CDR3 has 15 residues. The V and J ends lost 5 bases and 0 bases, in that order; junction bases with no gene match: 3. The CDR3 loop is CASSRTSGGSYEQYF. The CDR3 nucleotides are TGTGCCAGCAGCCGAACTAGCGGGGGCTCCTACGAGCAGTACTTC. The full variable domain, its missing parts supplied by reference TRBV7-9 and TRBJ2-7, is DTGVSQNPRHKITKRGQNVTFRCDPISEHNRLYWYRQTLGQGPEFLTYFQNEAQLEKSRLLSDRFSAERPKGSFSTLEIQRTEQGDSAMYLCASSRTSGGSYEQYFGPGTRLTVT.